The 26 T cell receptor beta chains below all came from one sample that was sequenced in a study of shared clonotypes between healthy human individuals. Assay: immunoSEQ multiplex PCR; the TCRdb copy retains only in-frame clones and omits some. Among 2 million to 2.5 million clones, 90% to 95% were seen once, and the ten largest hold under 0.45%. Sequenced sample: naive CD4+ T cells from PBMCs. Subset reported: CD45RA+ positively selected. All receptors come from a man aged 18 to 35 in good health. Some clones in this sample may be carry-over from other donors' samples.

This clone has just one count. The V gene is TRBV18, the J gene TRBJ2-1; no clear D. CDR1 and CDR2 (germline): KGHSH, LQKENI. CDR3 length equals 15 residues. V lost 5 bases and J 5 bases, leaving 16 bases between the germline ends. CDR3 sequence: CASSTLPGIHNEQFF. Written as DNA, the CDR3 is TGTGCCAGCTCAACACTCCCTGGGATCCACAATGAGCAGTTCTTC.

The CDR3 DNA reads as TGTGCCAGCAGCTTGGACAGCCGACAAGAGACCCAGTACTTC. Its protein product is CASSLDSRQETQYF. The V and J genes are TRBV5-6 and TRBJ2-5; D gene ambiguous. CDR1 SGHDT and CDR2 YYEEEE come from the germline V gene. V lost 0 bases, J lost 2 bases, and 8 bases lay in between. This CDR3 comprises 14 residues.

A note on this clone: The same CDR3 also results from other DNA sequences found in this sample. The rearrangement joins TRBV10-3 to TRBJ2-7, with a tentative D call TRBD1 (6 bases). Germline V gene data show CDR1 as ENHRY and CDR2 as SYGVKD. The CDR3 has 13 amino acids. Trimming took 2 bases from V and 7 from J, leaving 12 bases between them. CDR3 in amino acids: CAISETGSGEQYF. CDR3 in DNA: TGTGCCATCAGTGAGACAGGGTCGGGGGAGCAGTACTTC.

The CDR3 DNA reads TGCAGCGTTGACAGACTAGTCCCGCATGAGCAGTACTTC. Amino acid sequence: CSVDRLVPHEQYF. The J gene is TRBJ2-7, the V gene TRBV29-1, with D tentatively TRBD2 (6 bases). Germline CDR1 SQVTM, CDR2 ANQGSEA. The CDR3 length is 13 residues. The ends were cut back, 3 bases at V and 7 bases at J, with 16 bases in the middle.

The chain links TRBV6-6 to TRBJ2-7; D may be TRBD1 or TRBD2 (5 bases each). CDR3 length equals 14 residues. Germline V gives CDR1 MNHNY, CDR2 SVGAGI (reference sequence). V was shortened by 2 bases and J by 5 bases, with 13 bases between the two germline ends. The CDR3 region has the DNA TGTGCCAGCAGTTACGGTGCGCGAGGGGACGAGCAGTACTTC. It is translated as CASSYGARGDEQYF.

The chain couples TRBV27 to TRBJ2-2; D call uncertain. The germline CDR1 and CDR2 sequences are MNHEY and SMNVEV (reference sequence). V lost 3 bases and J lost 6, with 5 bases in between. The CDR3 has 12 residues. CDR3 nucleotides: TGTGCCAGCAGTTTTAGGTCCGGGGAGCTGTTTTTT. This gives the protein CASSFRSGELFF.

The V call is TRBV19, the J call TRBJ1-5; D unresolved. This CDR3 contains 16 residues. V was cut by 10 bases and J by 0 bases, with 19 bases left in between. The germline V gene has CDR1 LNHDA and CDR2 SQIVND (reference sequence). CDR3 in DNA: TGTGCCACCCAACCCTGGGGAGGGAATAGCAATCAGCCCCAGCATTTT. It is translated as CATQPWGGNSNQPQHF.

The rearrangement links TRBV6-1 to TRBJ2-7; no clear D. V lost 6 bases and J lost 2, with 11 bases in between. This CDR3 comprises 13 residues. Germline V CDR1 and CDR2: MNHNS, SASEGT. CDR3 loop: CASSIFTTYEQYF. The CDR3 nucleotides are TGTGCCAGCAGCATATTCACCACCTACGAGCAGTACTTC.

V and J are TRBV25-1 and TRBJ2-7; 9 bases agree with TRBD1. The V gene end was trimmed by 10 bases and the J gene end by 2 bases; junction bases not matched to a gene: 6. The CDR3 loop spans 13 amino acids. In germline, CDR1 is MGHDK, CDR2 SYGVNS. This chain's CDR3 is CAIGTGIPYEQYF. The CDR3 region has the DNA TGTGCCATAGGGACAGGGATTCCCTACGAGCAGTACTTC.

The gene calls are TRBV7-9 and TRBJ2-5; 7 bases fit TRBD1. Trimming removed 4 bases from V and 0 bases from J; junction bases left unmatched: 8. The germline gives CDR1 SEHNR, CDR2 FQNEAQ (reference sequence). This CDR3 region has 16 residues. The CDR3 loop is CASSSWKGQHQETQYF. CDR3 bases: TGTGCCAGCAGCTCCTGGAAGGGACAGCACCAAGAGACCCAGTACTTC.

The chain joins TRBV5-1 to TRBJ2-3, with a possible D match to TRBD2 (6 bases). The CDR3 spans 16 residues. Looked up from germline, CDR1 is SGHRS and CDR2 is YFSETQ. V was trimmed by 4 bases and J by 3 bases, leaving 18 bases between them. The CDR3 protein is CASSLLWRDSTDTQYF. Here the CDR3 DNA reads TGCGCCAGCAGCCTCTTGTGGCGGGATTCTACAGATACGCAGTATTTT.

The chain employs TRBV5-1 and TRBJ2-3, with 7 bases lining up with TRBD2. This CDR3 comprises 14 residues. With V trimmed by 1 base and J by 3 bases, 2 bases remained unmatched. The germline V gene encodes CDR1 SGHRS and CDR2 YFSETQ. This chain's CDR3 is CASSLFSGTDTQYF. For the CDR3, the DNA is TGCGCCAGCAGCTTGTTTAGCGGGACAGATACGCAGTATTTT.

The rearrangement uses TRBV28 and TRBJ2-7, with 7 bases that match TRBD2. Germline CDR1 MDHEN, CDR2 SYDVKM. This CDR3 region has 15 residues. V was clipped by 6 bases and J by 5 bases; unmatched bases: 13. The DNA for the CDR3 is TGTGCCAGCAGCCCCGGGGGGAACCCAATCAACGAGCAGTACTTC. The encoded protein is CASSPGGNPINEQYF.

V gene TRBV5-1 combines with J gene TRBJ1-5, with D possibly matching TRBD1 (6 bases). Germline V CDR1 and CDR2: SGHRS, YFSETQ. This CDR3 has 14 amino acids. V lost 3 bases and J lost 5, with 12 bases in between. The CDR3 DNA reads as TGCGCCAGCAGCTCCGGGGGGCCCGATCAGCCCCAGCATTTT. It yields the protein CASSSGGPDQPQHF.

Concerning this clone: This CDR3 is also generated by other DNA sequences in the sample. The rearrangement uses TRBV6-5 and TRBJ1-4, with 8 bases that match TRBD1. The J segment lost 5 bases and the V segment lost 5 bases, leaving 4 bases of the junction unmatched. Germline V gene lookup returns CDR1 MNHEY and CDR2 SVGAGI. The CDR3 loop spans 14 amino acids. As DNA, the CDR3 is TGTGCCAGCAGTCGGGACAGGAGAAATGAAAAACTGTTTTTT. Translating it yields CASSRDRRNEKLFF.

This clone was observed once. V and J are TRBV28 and TRBJ2-1, with 10 positions matching TRBD2. The length of the CDR3 is 15 residues. Germline-derived CDR1 and CDR2 are MDHEN and SYDVKM. V gave up 6 bases and J gave up 2 bases; unmatched junction bases: 4. CDR3 coding DNA: TGTGCCAGCAGCCAAGGACTAGCGGCCTACAATGAGCAGTTCTTC. Residues: CASSQGLAAYNEQFF.

V usage is TRBV6-1 and J usage is TRBJ2-3; 7 bases match TRBD1. Germline V gene sequence: CDR1 MNHNS, CDR2 SASEGT. With V trimmed by 1 base and J by 3 bases, 4 bases remained unmatched. CDR3 size: 15 residues. CDR3 coding DNA: TGTGCCAGCAGTGAAGGACAGGGTTTGACAGATACGCAGTATTTT. It specifies CASSEGQGLTDTQYF.

This clone is a singleton in its sample. The J gene is TRBJ1-2, the V gene TRBV6-1; 7 bases fit TRBD1. Germline CDR1 and CDR2: MNHNS and SASEGT. The J segment lost 2 bases and the V segment lost 0 bases, leaving 3 bases of the junction unmatched. The CDR3 contains 15 residues. The CDR3, as DNA: TGTGCCAGCAGTGAAGCCGGGACAGAGAACTATGGCTACACCTTC. Protein sequence: CASSEAGTENYGYTF.

This sequence joins TRBV19 and TRBJ1-2; D possibly corresponds to TRBD1 (5 bases). CDR1 LNHDA and CDR2 SQIVND come from the germline V gene (reference sequence). The CDR3 has 14 residues. The germline V and J ends were trimmed by 4 bases and 2 bases, with 11 bases remaining between them. The CDR3 nucleotides are TGTGCCAGTAGTAGCGACTGGGGCAACTATGGCTACACCTTC. Translated, it gives CASSSDWGNYGYTF.

The V and J genes are TRBV9 and TRBJ1-3, with no clear D. The germline V gene has CDR1 SGDLS and CDR2 YYNGEE. The CDR3 is 13 amino acids. The V end lost 1 base, the J end lost 4 bases, and 6 bases lay between the germline ends. The chain's CDR3 is CASSVQLGNTIYF. In DNA form, the CDR3 reads TGTGCCAGCAGCGTACAGCTAGGAAACACCATATATTTT.

The rearrangement uses TRBV7-2 and TRBJ1-1; TRBD1 matches at 8 bases. CDR3 length: 12 amino acids. Trimming cost V 1 base and J 10 bases; bases outside gene matches: 2. CDR1 is SGHTA, CDR2 FQGNSA, per germline. In DNA, the CDR3 is TGTGCCAGCAGCTTAGACAGGGGGATAGCTTTCTTT. This codes for CASSLDRGIAFF.

V is TRBV5-1 and J is TRBJ2-5; 10 bases are a match to TRBD2. Germline V gene data show CDR1 as SGHRS and CDR2 as YFSETQ. With 3 bases clipped from V and 5 bases from J, the junction kept 7 bases outside the gene matches. The CDR3 has 15 amino acids. This CDR3 is CASSSFLAGAETQYF. The CDR3 DNA is TGCGCCAGCAGCTCCTTCCTAGCGGGAGCCGAGACCCAGTACTTC.

This chain uses TRBV2 with TRBJ2-4, with D possibly being TRBD1 or TRBD2 (5 bases each). The V end lost 3 bases, the J end lost 0 bases, and 12 bases lay between the germline ends. The germline V gene has CDR1 SNHLY and CDR2 FYNNEI. CDR3 length: 16 residues. DNA of the CDR3: TGTGCCAGCAGTGACGGGGCTACCCTAGCCAAAAACATTCAGTACTTC. Translation: CASSDGATLAKNIQYF.

The chain combines TRBV28 with TRBJ2-7; maybe TRBD1 (5 bases). Trimming removed 2 bases from V and 1 base from J, with 12 bases in between. CDR1 and CDR2 from the germline V gene are MDHEN and SYDVKM. The CDR3 spans 15 residues. The CDR3 loop is CASSLRRDSSYEQYF. CDR3 DNA: TGTGCCAGCAGTTTACGCCGTGACAGTTCCTACGAGCAGTACTTC.

Regarding this clone: It is unclear where the CDR3 begins or ends on the DNA, so no DNA is shown, and the CDR3 is as TCRdb lists it. The V and J genes are TRBV28 and TRBJ2-7. The CDR3 is made up of 15 amino acids, end residues included. Per germline, CDR1 MDHEN and CDR2 SYDVKM. The CDR3 loop reads CASSPLWDRHYEQYF.

To note about this clone: Other DNA sequences in the same sample also yield this CDR3. The chain employs TRBV28 and TRBJ2-1; perhaps TRBD2 as D (6 bases). From germline, CDR1 is MDHEN and CDR2 SYDVKM. The CDR3 has 16 residues. Trimming removed 3 bases at V and 0 bases at J, with 12 bases between. The CDR3 loop is CASSLGGSSSYNEQFF. The CDR3, as DNA: TGTGCCAGCAGTTTGGGAGGATCGAGCTCCTACAATGAGCAGTTCTTC. The variable domain in full, with the rest retrieved from reference TRBV28 and TRBJ2-1, is DVKVTQSSRYLVKRTGEKVFLECVQDMDHENMFWYRQDPGLGLRLIYFSYDVKMKEKGDIPEGYSVSREKKERFSLILESASTNQTSMYLCASSLGGSSSYNEQFFGPGTRLTVL.